Detailed here is one T cell receptor beta chain. As yet, its antigen is unknown. The CDR3 contains 13 residues. Looked up from germline, CDR1 is LNHNV and CDR2 is YYDKDF (reference sequence). Trimming took off 5 bases at V and 5 bases at J, with 10 bases between the two ends. This entry is derived from a study of response to subunit inactivated influenza vaccine. Study-wide results and caveats: Authors suggested each seasonal influenza vaccination recruits few new T cells.

TCRdb processed the RT-PCR reads anew with MiXCR; each CDR3 protein has one entry. The sample includes about 190,000 distinct CDR3 sequences, approximately 15% seen only once; the top ten take 20% to 30%. The receptor comes from a man aged 45-65 years who received an inactivated influenza vaccine. The chain couples TRBV15 to TRBJ2-1; no clear D gene. Sequences were derived from CD8+ T cells sorted from PBMCs, sampled 5 to 6 days after vaccination. CDR3 amino acids: CATSSGGDNEQFF. The CDR3 coding sequence is TGTGCCACCAGCTCCGGCGGAGACAATGAGCAGTTCTTC. Full variable domain (missing parts from reference TRBV15 and TRBJ2-1): DAMVIQNPRYQVTQFGKPVTLSCSQTLNHNVMYWYQQKSSQAPKLLFHYYDKDFNNEADTPDNFQSRRPNTSFCFLDIRSPGLGDTAMYLCATSSGGDNEQFFGPGTRLTVL.